The present entry profiles one T cell receptor (beta chain) with its context. The sample is drawn from a study of blood T cell repertoires in COVID-19. Study in general: In each case, the material was cDNA or gDNA derived from T cells, B-cell-depleted T cells, or PBMCs.

Participant age was about 18 to 89 years, and participants resided in approximately 25 US areas. The CDR3 is 16 residues long. V dropped 3 bases and J dropped 0 bases, with 11 bases sitting between them. CDR1 is KGHSH and CDR2 is LQKENI in the germline V gene. Assay: immunoSEQ multiplex PCR; the TCRdb copy retains only in-frame clones and omits some. Of under 200,000 clones listed, 70% to 80% are singletons. The source material was PBMCs or T cells enriched from blood (not recorded which). The sequence was obtained from a woman aged 70-85 years in a cohort exposed to, infected with or recovered from COVID-19 (not recorded which). The J gene is TRBJ2-2, the V gene TRBV18; TRBD1 might be the D (6 bases). CDR3 amino acids: CASSPSGTSNTGELFF. As DNA, the CDR3 is TGTGCCAGCTCACCCTCCGGGACATCGAACACCGGGGAGCTGTTTTTT. Full variable domain (remainder filled in from reference TRBV18 and TRBJ2-2): NAGVMQNPRHLVRRRGQEARLRCSPMKGHSHVYWYRQLPEEGLKFMVYLQKENIIDESGMPKERFSAEFPKEGPSILRIQQVVRGDSAAYFCASSPSGTSNTGELFFGEGSRLTVL.